This section outlines one T cell receptor (beta chain) sequence together with its context. This clone was counted between two and nine times. Its antigen has not been determined. The sample holds no much larger clone one base away, and base qualities are not on file. Each clonotype received, on average, around 10x coverage in deep resolution sequencing performed on a MiSeq, where the target depth lay between 1 in 1 million and 1 in 200,000 T cells. The immunoSEQ hsTCRB Kit was used to generate TCR beta libraries. Under the source paper's analysis protocol: ImmunoSEQ Data Assistant and ImmunoSEQ Analyzer were used for data analysis, and V, D and J genes were assigned according to IMGT definitions. Clonality, which ranges from 0 to 1, was calculated by subtracting the normalized Shannon entropy of productive rearrangement frequencies from one. Only overrepresented clonotypes making up at least 0.05% of each patient's repertoire were included in the public clonotype analysis. Repertoires from some 14 age-matched healthy donors in immuneACCESS were used as clonality controls. In TCRdb, the immuneACCESS table is reduced to in-frame sequences with V and J assigned. These tables do not hold every clone; where another copy was compared, an unresolved V gene accounts for under half, and the others remain unexplained. V and J calls plus clone size are reproduced from that table; the DNA served to infer D and trimming. For this sample the table gives 330,000 or so clones, of which roughly 71% were detected only once. Of the sample, 6% to 6.5% falls within the top ten clones.

This specimen belongs to a study of cytotoxic CD8 clonotypes in ibrutinib-treated CLL (TCRdb year 2021). For the wider study: The cohort was composed of 11 relapsed/refractory and roughly 15 treatment-naive patients; IGHV unmutated status was identified in 17 patients. Partial responses were observed in roughly 24 patients and complete responses in 2; after a median follow-up of roughly 72 months, remission was maintained in around 14 patients and progression was observed in some 12. Longitudinal samples were available for about 30% of the roughly 86 trial participants. On average, each sample yielded around 250,000 productive templates and over 90,000 productive rearrangements. The response samples were drawn at a median of approximately twelve months into treatment, with a range of roughly 6 to 36 months. Cryopreserved peripheral blood mononuclear cells were collected before treatment, at response, and at either disease progression or sustained remission. Patients were still on ibrutinib when every remission and progressive disease sample was collected. General findings and caveats noted by the study authors: Sampling times were not matched between patients in sustained remission and patients whose disease was progressing, and lymph node repertoires were not examined. Baseline clonality was found to be higher than that of age-matched healthy donors and was strongly correlated with circulating CD8+ T-cell counts. Clonality rose at ibrutinib response, remained stable during sustained remission, and dropped back toward baseline at progression. Public clonotypes were rare and either contracted or stayed stable during treatment, and the rise in clonality at ibrutinib response reflected the expansion of private clonotypes.

The CDR3 runs 15 residues from the cysteine to the phenylalanine. Of all the DNA, just the CDR3 is kept, 45 bases in frame from base 1. Via the germline V gene, CDR1 is SGHDN and CDR2 FVKESK. Between the V and J ends, shortened by 2 bases and 7 bases respectively, the junction contains 14 bases. For TCR beta library preparation, about 2 micrograms of genomic DNA were isolated from cryopreserved PBMCs. Longitudinal blood samples from CLL patients receiving ibrutinib monotherapy were subjected to high-throughput TCR beta sequencing. The patients were enrolled in a single-center, open-label phase 2 trial of ibrutinib monotherapy.

The receptor was derived from a human donor with chronic lymphocytic leukemia. The V and J genes are TRBV14 and TRBJ1-4, with the D segment identity uncertain. The sample here was PBMCs, taken after 36 months of ibrutinib treatment. The nucleotide sequence reads as follows: TGTGCCAGCAGCCAATTTGGGGAGGCTGCTGAAAAACTGTTTTTT. Protein translation: CASSQFGEAAEKLFF.